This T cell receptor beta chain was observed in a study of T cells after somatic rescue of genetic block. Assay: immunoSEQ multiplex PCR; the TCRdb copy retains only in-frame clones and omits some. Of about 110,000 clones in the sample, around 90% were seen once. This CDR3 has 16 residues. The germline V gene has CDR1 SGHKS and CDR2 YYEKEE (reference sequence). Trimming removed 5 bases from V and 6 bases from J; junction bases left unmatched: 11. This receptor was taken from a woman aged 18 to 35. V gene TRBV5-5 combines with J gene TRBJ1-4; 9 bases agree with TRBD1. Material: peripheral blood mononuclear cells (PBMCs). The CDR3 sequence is CASRKTGDRVYEKLFF. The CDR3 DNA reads TGTGCCAGCAGAAAAACCGGGGACAGGGTTTATGAAAAACTGTTTTTT.